The TCR beta chain under discussion was sequenced for a study of T-cell reconstitution after alpha-beta-depleted transplantation in children. Turning to this clonotype: Its antigen is as yet unknown.

V lost 4 bases and J lost 10; bases outside the gene matches: 9. Germline assignment: CDR1 SGHDT and CDR2 YYEEEE. The length of the CDR3 is 15 residues. Whole-study findings and limits: Newly made T cells mostly supplied T-cell counts and diversity one year after transplant. It was reported that alpha-beta T cells came from several hundred expanded graft clones (about two months after transplant).

Unique molecular identifiers were built into the TCRbeta library. Via MiXCR, TCRdb re-called the PCR reads, giving one row per CDR3 protein. The sample gives roughly 790,000 distinct CDR3 sequences, approximately 15% of which show up once; just under 5% is in the top ten. The sequencing here drew on PBMCs, mostly from graft donor cells, taken 360 days after TCRalphabeta/CD19-depleted stem cell transplant. This clonotype was obtained from a male patient between 10 and 17 years old who had a stem cell transplant for acute lymphoblastic leukemia, so the T cells may come from the graft donor. The V gene is TRBV5-6, the J gene TRBJ1-6; 9 nucleotides line up with TRBD1. CDR3 sequence: CASSRPGTGISPLHF. The CDR3 DNA follows: TGTGCCAGCAGCCGCCCCGGGACAGGGATATCACCCCTCCACTTT.